The 18 T cell receptor beta chains reported below all come from one sample, sequenced in a study of blood T cells in healthy people across ages. With a J-beta primer mix and a sample-barcoded 5' primer, a second PCR ran 7 to 11 cycles. TCRdb redid the calling of the 5' RACE reads with MiXCR, one entry per CDR3 protein. The data hold approximately 1,100,000 distinct CDR3 sequences, with over 35% observed a single time. Sequences were obtained from blood. The receptor source for this set is a woman aged 60 to 75 in good health.

The rearrangement links TRBV20-1 to TRBJ1-5; D not resolved. Germline values: CDR1 DFQATT, CDR2 SNEGSKA (reference sequence). There are 14 residues in the CDR3. Trimming shortened V by 5 bases and J by 1 base, and 12 bases separated the two germline ends. The CDR3 DNA reads TGCAGTGCTGACCCCATTCGGAGCAATCAGCCCCAGCATTTT. It encodes CSADPIRSNQPQHF.

This clonotype was counted between two and nine times. V gene TRBV2 combines with J gene TRBJ2-1, with D unresolved. V was pared by 6 bases and J by 10 bases, with 19 bases between. CDR3 size: 14 residues. In germline, CDR1 is SNHLY, CDR2 FYNNEI. Here the CDR3 reads CASRGPKAHWEQFF. CDR3 DNA: TGTGCCAGCAGAGGGCCAAAAGCTCACTGGGAGCAGTTCTTC.

CDR3 region: CASSPQGTVNTEAFF. CDR3 DNA: TGTGCCAGCAGCCCCCAAGGGACAGTTAACACTGAAGCTTTCTTT. The chain links TRBV7-9 to TRBJ1-1; 7 bases align to TRBD1. Looked up from germline, CDR1 is SEHNR and CDR2 is FQNEAQ (reference sequence). There are 15 residues in the CDR3. V was clipped by 5 bases and J by 2 bases; unmatched bases: 8. Full variable domain (rest looked up from reference TRBV7-9 and TRBJ1-1): DTGVSQNPRHKITKRGQNVTFRCDPISEHNRLYWYRQTLGQGPEFLTYFQNEAQLEKSRLLSDRFSAERPKGSFSTLEIQRTEQGDSAMYLCASSPQGTVNTEAFFGQGTRLTVV.

The chain combines TRBV4-1 with TRBJ2-5; D gene uncertain. The CDR3 loop spans 14 amino acids. Germline loops: CDR1 MGHRA, CDR2 YSYEKL. V was shortened by 4 bases and J by 11 bases, with 20 bases between the two germline ends. The CDR3 spells CASSPRMVADNQYF. DNA of the CDR3: TGCGCCAGCAGCCCCAGAATGGTCGCTGATAATCAGTACTTC.

This clonotype came up once. At one of its ends the junction is not consistent with the germline gene, which may arise from a read error. The rearrangement uses TRBV29-1 and TRBJ2-5, with a weak D call TRBD1 (6 bases). The better agreement between TRBJ2-7 and the DNA end casts doubt on the J call. CDR3 length equals 11 residues. CDR1 is SQVTM and CDR2 is ANQGSEA in the germline V gene. The CDR3 DNA sequence: TGCGGCGTTGGGGGCAGCTACGAGCAGTACTTC. Translating gives CGVGGSYEQYF.

V is TRBV9 and J is TRBJ2-1; 8 nucleotides line up with TRBD2. Per the germline V gene, CDR1 is SGDLS and CDR2 is YYNGEE. After removal of 3 bases from V and 4 bases from J, the junction contained 15 bases not matched to a gene. This CDR3 region has 18 residues. For the CDR3, the DNA is TGTGCCAGCAGCGAGGGGGTAGCGGGAAAGCTTTTATACAATGAGCAGTTCTTC. As protein: CASSEGVAGKLLYNEQFF.

On this clonotype itself: The junction and the germline gene differ at one end; a read error may be behind it. V and J are TRBV5-4 and TRBJ2-5, with D possibly being TRBD1 (5 bases). This CDR3 comprises 14 residues. The germline V gene has CDR1 SGHNT and CDR2 YYREEE (reference sequence). CDR3 loop: CAGSLGQAQETQYF. DNA for the CDR3: TGTGCCGGCAGCTTGGGGCAGGCCCAAGAGACCCAGTACTTC.

The chain uses TRBV6-1 and TRBJ2-7, with D perhaps TRBD1 or TRBD2 (5 bases each). Looked up from germline, CDR1 is MNHNS and CDR2 is SASEGT. The CDR3 has 15 residues. Trimming pared 5 bases from V and 1 base from J, leaving 15 bases between. CDR3 sequence: CASSSWDAQSYEQYF. As DNA, the CDR3 is TGTGCCAGCAGTTCTTGGGACGCACAATCCTACGAGCAGTACTTC.

Ten or more counts support this clonotype. The V call is TRBV14, the J call TRBJ2-7; D may match TRBD1 or TRBD2 (6 bases each). The CDR3 length is 16 residues. V was clipped by 4 bases and J by 6 bases, with 22 bases between them. CDR1 is SGHDN and CDR2 is FVKESK in the germline V gene. The CDR3 nucleotides are TGTGCCAGCAGCCCAGCTCAAGGGGGGTGGATTAGCGAGCAGTACTTC. Encoded protein: CASSPAQGGWISEQYF.

The V gene is TRBV29-1, the J gene TRBJ2-5; D assignment may be TRBD1 or TRBD2 (7 bases each). The end of the DNA aligns better with TRBJ2-7, so the J call may be wrong. The length of the CDR3 is 14 residues. Germline V gene data show CDR1 as SQVTM and CDR2 as ANQGSEA. DNA of the CDR3: TGCAGCGTGGCTACGGGCAGGGGGGGCTACGAGCAGTACTTC. Amino acids: CSVATGRGGYEQYF.

This clonotype was observed a few times. J is TRBJ2-3 and V is TRBV29-1, with TRBD1 matching over 10 bases. The CDR3 sequence is 14 residues long. The V segment lost 4 bases and the J segment 3 bases; nucleotides outside the gene matches: 4. CDR1 SQVTM and CDR2 ANQGSEA come from the germline V gene. This CDR3 is CSVGGTGVTDTQYF. The DNA for the CDR3 is TGCAGCGTTGGGGGGACAGGGGTGACAGATACGCAGTATTTT.

The table lists this clonotype with a few counts. The genes are TRBV7-9 and TRBJ2-1, with D tentatively TRBD2 (6 bases). Deletions cut 2 bases from V and 5 bases from J, with 13 bases between. There are 15 residues in the CDR3. Per the germline V gene, CDR1 is SEHNR and CDR2 is FQNEAQ (reference sequence). CDR3 DNA sequence: TGTGCCAGCAGCTTAATCCAGCGGGCAAACAATGAGCAGTTCTTC. As protein: CASSLIQRANNEQFF.

V usage is TRBV2 and J usage is TRBJ2-1, with D possibly TRBD2 on 7 matching bases. The CDR3 is 15 amino acids. V lost 7 bases and J 13 bases, leaving 26 bases between the germline ends. Germline CDR1 and CDR2: SNHLY and FYNNEI. The CDR3 loop is CASTPAGTFQETQFF. The CDR3 region has the DNA TGTGCCAGCACCCCAGCGGGGACATTCCAAGAGACCCAGTTCTTC.

V and J are TRBV20-1 and TRBJ1-6; D remains unclear. The germline V gene has CDR1 DFQATT and CDR2 SNEGSKA (reference sequence). V lost 6 bases and J 10 bases, leaving 16 bases between the germline ends. The CDR3 length is 13 residues. CDR3 coding DNA: TGCAGTGCCCCGGTAGTTGGGAGCTCACCCCTCCACTTT. It is translated as CSAPVVGSSPLHF.

The chain employs TRBV20-1 and TRBJ1-3; D is undetermined. The ends were cut back, 6 bases at V and 0 bases at J, with 9 bases in the middle. This CDR3 spans 13 amino acids. The germline V gene encodes CDR1 DFQATT and CDR2 SNEGSKA (reference sequence). CDR3 sequence reads: CSAKGASGNTIYF. As DNA, the CDR3 is TGCAGTGCGAAAGGAGCCTCTGGAAACACCATATATTTT.

This rearrangement joins TRBV3-1 to TRBJ2-5; D possibly corresponds to TRBD2 (6 bases). CDR1 is LGHDT, CDR2 YNNKEL, per germline (reference sequence). This CDR3 has 16 amino acids. Between the trimmed V and J ends, which lost 4 bases and 4 bases, there was a span of 19 bases. The CDR3, as DNA: TGTGCCAGCAGCCGCGGTAGCGGAGCCCTAAGAGAGACCCAGTACTTC. This sequence encodes CASSRGSGALRETQYF.

The chain is built from TRBV2 and TRBJ1-5, with a tentative D call TRBD1 (6 bases). This CDR3 comprises 13 residues. The V end lost 6 bases, the J end lost 7 bases, and 13 bases lay between the germline ends. CDR1 SNHLY and CDR2 FYNNEI come from the germline V gene. CDR3 nucleotides: TGTGCCAGCAGACAGGGAACAAGGCAGCCCCAGCATTTT. Translation gives CASRQGTRQPQHF.

CDR3: CASYKGGQGYNEKLFF. For the CDR3, the DNA is TGTGCCAGCTATAAGGGGGGACAGGGATATAATGAAAAACTGTTTTTT. The chain links TRBV28 to TRBJ1-4; TRBD1 matches at 9 bases. V was pared by 8 bases and J by 4 bases, with 11 bases of the junction left unmatched. The CDR3 sequence is 16 residues long. Germline V gene sequence: CDR1 MDHEN, CDR2 SYDVKM.